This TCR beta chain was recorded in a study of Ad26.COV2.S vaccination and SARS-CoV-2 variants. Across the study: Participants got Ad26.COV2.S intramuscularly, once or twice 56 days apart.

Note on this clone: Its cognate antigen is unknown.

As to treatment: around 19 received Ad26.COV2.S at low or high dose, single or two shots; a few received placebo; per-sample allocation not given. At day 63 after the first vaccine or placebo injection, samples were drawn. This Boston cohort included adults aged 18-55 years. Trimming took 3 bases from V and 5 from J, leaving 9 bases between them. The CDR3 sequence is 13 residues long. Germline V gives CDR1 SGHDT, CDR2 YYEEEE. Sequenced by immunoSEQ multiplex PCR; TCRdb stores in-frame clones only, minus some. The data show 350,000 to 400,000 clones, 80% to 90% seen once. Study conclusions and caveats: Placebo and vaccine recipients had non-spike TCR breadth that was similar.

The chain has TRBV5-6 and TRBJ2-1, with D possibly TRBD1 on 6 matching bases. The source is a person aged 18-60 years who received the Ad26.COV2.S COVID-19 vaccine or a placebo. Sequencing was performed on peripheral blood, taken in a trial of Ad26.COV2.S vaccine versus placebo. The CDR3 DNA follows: TGTGCCAGCAGCTGGACAGTTAACAATGAGCAGTTCTTC. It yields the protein CASSWTVNNEQFF.